The entry below describes one T cell receptor (beta chain). What it binds is not known. This record belongs to a study of T cell responses to AZD1222 COVID-19 vaccine. Overall study results and limits: Researchers report vaccine-associated CD4 TCRs spanning spike, with dominance at 160-218 and 743-854.

Using immunoSEQ multiplex PCR, the repertoire was profiled, and TCRdb retains in-frame clones only, with some absent. Here the sample spans just under 75,000 clones, 80% being singletons. Germline V gene data show CDR1 as MNHEY and CDR2 as SVGEGT. This CDR3 comprises 11 residues. V dropped 3 bases and J dropped 8 bases, with 2 bases sitting between them. This sequence joins TRBV6-2 or TRBV6-3 and TRBJ1-6; no reliable D call. The specimen was peripheral blood, collected 28 days after the second AZD1222 dose. The sequence was collected from an adult who received the AZD1222 COVID-19 vaccine. The CDR3 spells CASSYDSPLHF. In DNA, the CDR3 is TGTGCCAGCAGTTATGATTCACCCCTCCACTTT.